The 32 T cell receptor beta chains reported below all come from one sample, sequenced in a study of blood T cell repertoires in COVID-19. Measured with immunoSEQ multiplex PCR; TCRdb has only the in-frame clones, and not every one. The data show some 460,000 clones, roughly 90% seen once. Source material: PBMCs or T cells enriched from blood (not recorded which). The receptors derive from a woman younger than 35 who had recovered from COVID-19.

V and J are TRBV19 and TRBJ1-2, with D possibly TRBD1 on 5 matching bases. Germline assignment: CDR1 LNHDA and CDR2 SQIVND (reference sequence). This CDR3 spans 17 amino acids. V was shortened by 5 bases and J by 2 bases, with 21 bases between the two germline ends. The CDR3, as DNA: TGTGCCAGTAGTCTTAAATTGGGGCTACGAATGAACTATGGCTACACCTTC. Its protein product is CASSLKLGLRMNYGYTF.

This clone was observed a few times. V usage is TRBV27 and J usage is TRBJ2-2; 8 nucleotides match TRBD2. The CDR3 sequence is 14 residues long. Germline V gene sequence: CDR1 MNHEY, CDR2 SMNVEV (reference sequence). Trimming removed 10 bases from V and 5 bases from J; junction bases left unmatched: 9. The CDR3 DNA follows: TGTGCCACCAGGCGGGGGGATGGAACCGGGGAGCTGTTTTTT. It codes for CATRRGDGTGELFF.

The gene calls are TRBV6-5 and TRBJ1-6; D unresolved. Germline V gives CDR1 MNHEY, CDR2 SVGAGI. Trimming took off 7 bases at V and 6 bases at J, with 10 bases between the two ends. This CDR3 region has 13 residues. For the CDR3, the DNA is TGTGCCAGCACAGACACCCTTAATTCACCCCTCCACTTT. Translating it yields CASTDTLNSPLHF.

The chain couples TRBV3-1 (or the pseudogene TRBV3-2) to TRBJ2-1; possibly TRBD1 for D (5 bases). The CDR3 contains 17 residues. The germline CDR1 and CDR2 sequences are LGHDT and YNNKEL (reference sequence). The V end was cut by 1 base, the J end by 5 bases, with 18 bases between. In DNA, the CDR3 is TGTGCCAGCAGCCAAGTTTACCAGGGTCCCACTAACAATGAGCAGTTCTTC. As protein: CASSQVYQGPTNNEQFF.

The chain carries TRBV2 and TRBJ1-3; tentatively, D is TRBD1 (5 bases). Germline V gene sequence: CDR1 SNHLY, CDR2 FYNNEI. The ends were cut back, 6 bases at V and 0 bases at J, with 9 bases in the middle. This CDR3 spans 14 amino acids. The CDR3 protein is CASRLGLSGNTIYF. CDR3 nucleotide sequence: TGTGCCAGCAGATTGGGGCTCTCTGGAAACACCATATATTTT.

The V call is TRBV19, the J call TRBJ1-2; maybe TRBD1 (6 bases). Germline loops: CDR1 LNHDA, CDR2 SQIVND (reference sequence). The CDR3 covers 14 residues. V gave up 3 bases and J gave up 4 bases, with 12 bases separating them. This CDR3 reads CASSMVTGSYGYTF. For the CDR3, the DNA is TGTGCCAGTAGTATGGTTACAGGGTCCTATGGCTACACCTTC.

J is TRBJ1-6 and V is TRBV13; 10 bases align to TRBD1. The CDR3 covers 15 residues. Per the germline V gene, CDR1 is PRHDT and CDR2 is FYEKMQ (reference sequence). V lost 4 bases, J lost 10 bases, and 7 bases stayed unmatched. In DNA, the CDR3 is TGTGCCAGCAGCTCCCGGGACAGGGGAGACTCACCCCTCCACTTT. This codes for CASSSRDRGDSPLHF.

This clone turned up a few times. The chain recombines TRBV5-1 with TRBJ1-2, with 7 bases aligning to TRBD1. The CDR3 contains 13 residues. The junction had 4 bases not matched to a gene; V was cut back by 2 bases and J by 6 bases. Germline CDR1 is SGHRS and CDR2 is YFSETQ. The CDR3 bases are TGCGCCAGCAGCTTTGGGCAGGGGGATGGCTACACCTTC. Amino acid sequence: CASSFGQGDGYTF.

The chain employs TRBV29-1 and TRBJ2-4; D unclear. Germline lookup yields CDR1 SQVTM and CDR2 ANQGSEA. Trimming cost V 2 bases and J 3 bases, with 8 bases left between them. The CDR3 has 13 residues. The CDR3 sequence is CSVEHGDKNIQYF. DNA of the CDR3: TGCAGCGTTGAACACGGTGACAAAAACATTCAGTACTTC.

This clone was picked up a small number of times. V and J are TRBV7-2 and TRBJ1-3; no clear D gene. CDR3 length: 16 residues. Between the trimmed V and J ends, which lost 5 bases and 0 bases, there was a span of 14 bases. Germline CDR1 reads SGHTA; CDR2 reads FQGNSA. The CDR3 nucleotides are TGTGCCAGCAGCGGGAGAGGGTCTGGCTCTGGAAACACCATATATTTT. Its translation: CASSGRGSGSGNTIYF.

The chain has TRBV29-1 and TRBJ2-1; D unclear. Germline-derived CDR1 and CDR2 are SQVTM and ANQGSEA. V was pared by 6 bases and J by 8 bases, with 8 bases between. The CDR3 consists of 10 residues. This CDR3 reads CSVLVYEQFF. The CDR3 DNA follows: TGCAGCGTCCTCGTGTATGAGCAGTTCTTC.

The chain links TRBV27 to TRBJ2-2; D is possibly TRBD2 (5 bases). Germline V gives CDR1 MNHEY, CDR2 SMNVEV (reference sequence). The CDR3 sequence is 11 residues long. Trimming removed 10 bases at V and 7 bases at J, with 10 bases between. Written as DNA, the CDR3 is TGTGCCACCCTTGGAGGCGGGGAGCTGTTTTTT. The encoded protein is CATLGGGELFF.

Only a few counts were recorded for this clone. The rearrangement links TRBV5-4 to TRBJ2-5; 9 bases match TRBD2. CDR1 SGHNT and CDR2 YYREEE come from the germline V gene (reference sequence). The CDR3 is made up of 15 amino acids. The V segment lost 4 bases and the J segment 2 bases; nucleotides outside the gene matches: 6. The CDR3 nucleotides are TGTGCCAGCAGCCTCTTAAGCGGGGGGCAAGAGACCCAGTACTTC. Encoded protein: CASSLLSGGQETQYF.

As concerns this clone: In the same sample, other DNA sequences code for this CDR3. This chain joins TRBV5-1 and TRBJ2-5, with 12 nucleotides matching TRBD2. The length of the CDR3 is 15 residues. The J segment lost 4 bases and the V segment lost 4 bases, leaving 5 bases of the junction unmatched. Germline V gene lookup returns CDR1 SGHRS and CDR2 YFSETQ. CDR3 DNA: TGCGCCAGCAGCCCCCAGACTAGCGGGGGAGAGACCCAGTACTTC. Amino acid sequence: CASSPQTSGGETQYF. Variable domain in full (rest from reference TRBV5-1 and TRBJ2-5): KAGVTQTPRYLIKTRGQQVTLSCSPISGHRSVSWYQQTPGQGLQFLFEYFSETQRNKGNFPGRFSGRQFSNSRSEMNVSTLELGDSALYLCASSPQTSGGETQYFGPGTRLLVL.

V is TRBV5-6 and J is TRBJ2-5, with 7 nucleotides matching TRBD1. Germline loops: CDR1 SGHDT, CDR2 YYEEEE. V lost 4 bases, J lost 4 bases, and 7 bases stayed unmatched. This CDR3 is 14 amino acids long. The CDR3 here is CASSAGRTGETQYF. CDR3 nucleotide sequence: TGTGCCAGCAGCGCTGGACGGACAGGAGAGACCCAGTACTTC.

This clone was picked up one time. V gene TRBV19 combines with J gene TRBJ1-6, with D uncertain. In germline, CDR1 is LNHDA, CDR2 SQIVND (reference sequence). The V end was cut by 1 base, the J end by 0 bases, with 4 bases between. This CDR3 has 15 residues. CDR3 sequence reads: CASSIGDSYNSPLHF. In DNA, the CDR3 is TGTGCCAGTAGTATAGGCGACTCCTATAATTCACCCCTCCACTTT.

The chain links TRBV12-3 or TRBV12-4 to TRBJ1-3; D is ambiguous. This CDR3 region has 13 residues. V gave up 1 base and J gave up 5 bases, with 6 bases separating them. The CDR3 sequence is CASSLGSRNTIYF. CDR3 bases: TGTGCCAGCAGTTTAGGGAGCCGAAACACCATATATTTT.

CDR3 in amino acids: CAWRQGELYEQYF. The DNA of the CDR3 is TGTGCCTGGAGACAGGGTGAGCTCTACGAGCAGTACTTC. V gene TRBV30 combines with J gene TRBJ2-7, with D maybe TRBD1 (6 bases). Germline V CDR1 and CDR2: GTSNPN, SVGIG (reference sequence). CDR3 size: 13 residues. V dropped 3 bases and J dropped 3 bases, with 12 bases sitting between them.

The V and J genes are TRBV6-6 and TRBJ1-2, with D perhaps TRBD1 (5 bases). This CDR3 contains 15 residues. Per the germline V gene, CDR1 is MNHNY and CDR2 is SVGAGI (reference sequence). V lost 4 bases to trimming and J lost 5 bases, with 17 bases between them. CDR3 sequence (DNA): TGTGCCAGCAGTTCCCTCGGGGGGAGTTTATATGGCTACACCTTC. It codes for CASSSLGGSLYGYTF.

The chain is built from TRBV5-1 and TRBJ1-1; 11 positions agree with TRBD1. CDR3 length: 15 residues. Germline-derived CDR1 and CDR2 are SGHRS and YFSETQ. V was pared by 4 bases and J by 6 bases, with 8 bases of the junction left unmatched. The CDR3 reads CASSGGQGVVPEAFF. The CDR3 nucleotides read TGCGCCAGCAGCGGGGGACAGGGGGTGGTCCCTGAAGCTTTCTTT.

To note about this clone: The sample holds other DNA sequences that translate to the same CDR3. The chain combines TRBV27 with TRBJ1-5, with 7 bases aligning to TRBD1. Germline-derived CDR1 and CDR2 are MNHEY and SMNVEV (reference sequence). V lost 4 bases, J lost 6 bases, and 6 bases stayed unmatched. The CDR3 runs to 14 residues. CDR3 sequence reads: CASSSYRGGQPQHF. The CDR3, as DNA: TGTGCCAGCAGTTCGTACAGGGGAGGTCAGCCCCAGCATTTT.

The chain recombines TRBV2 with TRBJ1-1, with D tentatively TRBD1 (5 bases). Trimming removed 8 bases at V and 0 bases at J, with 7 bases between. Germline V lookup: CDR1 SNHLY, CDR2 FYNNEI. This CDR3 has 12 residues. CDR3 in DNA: TGTGCCAGCCGACAGCTGAACACTGAAGCTTTCTTT. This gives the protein CASRQLNTEAFF.

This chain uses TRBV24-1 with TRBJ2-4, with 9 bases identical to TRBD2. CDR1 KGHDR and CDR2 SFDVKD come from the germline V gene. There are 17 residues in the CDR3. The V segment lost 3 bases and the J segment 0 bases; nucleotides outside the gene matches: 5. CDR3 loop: CATSDPSGGTAKNIQYF. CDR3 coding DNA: TGTGCCACCAGTGATCCGAGCGGGGGGACAGCCAAAAACATTCAGTACTTC.

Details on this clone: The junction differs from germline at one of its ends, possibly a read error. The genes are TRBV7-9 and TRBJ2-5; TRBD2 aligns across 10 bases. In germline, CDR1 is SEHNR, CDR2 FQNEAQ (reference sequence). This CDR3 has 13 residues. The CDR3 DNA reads TGTGCCAGCAGCGCCGCACTAGCGGGGCCCCCCAACTTC. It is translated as CASSAALAGPPNF.

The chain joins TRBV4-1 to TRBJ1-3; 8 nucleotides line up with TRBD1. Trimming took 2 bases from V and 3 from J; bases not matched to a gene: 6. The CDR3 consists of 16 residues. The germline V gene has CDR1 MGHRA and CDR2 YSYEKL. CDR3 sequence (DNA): TGCGCCAGCAGCCAACCGGGACAGGAGTATGGAAACACCATATATTTT. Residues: CASSQPGQEYGNTIYF.

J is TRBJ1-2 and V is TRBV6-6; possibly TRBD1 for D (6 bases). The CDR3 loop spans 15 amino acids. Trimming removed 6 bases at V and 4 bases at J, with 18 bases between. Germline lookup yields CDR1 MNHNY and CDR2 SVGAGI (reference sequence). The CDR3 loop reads CASSDRYRDGYGYTF. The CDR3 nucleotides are TGTGCCAGCAGCGACCGATACAGGGACGGCTATGGCTACACCTTC.

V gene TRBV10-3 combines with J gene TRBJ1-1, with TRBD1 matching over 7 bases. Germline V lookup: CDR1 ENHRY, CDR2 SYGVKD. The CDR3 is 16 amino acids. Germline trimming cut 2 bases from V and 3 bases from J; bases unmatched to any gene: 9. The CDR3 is CAISEEGASGYTEAFF. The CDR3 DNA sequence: TGTGCCATCAGTGAGGAGGGGGCATCGGGTTACACTGAAGCTTTCTTT.

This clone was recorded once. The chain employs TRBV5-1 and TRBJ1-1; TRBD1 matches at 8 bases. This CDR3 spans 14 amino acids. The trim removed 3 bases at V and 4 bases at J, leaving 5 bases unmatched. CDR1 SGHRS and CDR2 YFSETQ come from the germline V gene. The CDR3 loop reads CASSSLTGATEAFF. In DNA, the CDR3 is TGCGCCAGCAGCTCCCTGACAGGGGCCACTGAAGCTTTCTTT.

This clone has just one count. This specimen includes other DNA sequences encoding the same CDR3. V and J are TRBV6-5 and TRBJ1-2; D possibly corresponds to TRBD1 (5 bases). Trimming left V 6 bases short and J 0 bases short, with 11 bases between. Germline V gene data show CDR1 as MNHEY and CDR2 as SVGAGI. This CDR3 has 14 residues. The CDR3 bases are TGTGCCAGCAGGGAGACAGTAGCTAACTATGGCTACACCTTC. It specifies CASRETVANYGYTF.

Here the CDR3 DNA reads TGTGCCTGGAGTGCGAAAGGGGTTGAGGGCTACACCTTC. It translates to CAWSAKGVEGYTF. V gene TRBV30 combines with J gene TRBJ1-2; a weak D match, TRBD1 (5 bases). Looked up from germline, CDR1 is GTSNPN and CDR2 is SVGIG (reference sequence). The CDR3 loop spans 13 amino acids. V lost 1 base, J lost 8 bases, and 14 bases lay in between.

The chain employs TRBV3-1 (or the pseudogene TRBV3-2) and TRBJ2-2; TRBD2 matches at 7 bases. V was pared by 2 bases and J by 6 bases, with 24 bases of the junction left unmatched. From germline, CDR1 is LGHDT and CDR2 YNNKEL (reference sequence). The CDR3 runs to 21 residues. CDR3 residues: CASSQYAWGLRSSSISGELFF. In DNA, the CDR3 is TGTGCCAGCAGCCAATATGCTTGGGGACTACGCTCCTCTTCGATATCCGGGGAGCTGTTTTTT.

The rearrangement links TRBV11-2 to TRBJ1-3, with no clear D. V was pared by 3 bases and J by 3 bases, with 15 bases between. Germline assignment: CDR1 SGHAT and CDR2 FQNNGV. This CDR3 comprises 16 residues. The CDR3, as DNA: TGTGCCAGCAGCTTCTATCTGGAGGACTATGGAAACACCATATATTTT. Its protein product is CASSFYLEDYGNTIYF.